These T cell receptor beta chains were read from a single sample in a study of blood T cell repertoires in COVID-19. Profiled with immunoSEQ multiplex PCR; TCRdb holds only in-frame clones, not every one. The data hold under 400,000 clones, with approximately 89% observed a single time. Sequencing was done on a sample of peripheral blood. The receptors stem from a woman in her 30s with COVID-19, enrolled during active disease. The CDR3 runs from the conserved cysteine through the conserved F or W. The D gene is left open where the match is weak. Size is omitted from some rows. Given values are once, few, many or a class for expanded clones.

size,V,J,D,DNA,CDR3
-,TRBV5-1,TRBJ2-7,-,TGCGCCAGCAGCTTCATCCCCCAGGGGGGATACGAGCAGTACTTC,CASSFIPQGGYEQYF
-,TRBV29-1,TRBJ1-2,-,TGCAGCGCCCTACCTTCCGGAAGGGACTTTAGTGGCTACACCTTC,CSALPSGRDFSGYTF
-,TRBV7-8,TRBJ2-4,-,TGTGCCAGCAGCCTGTCCGGCCTCCGGCGGGACAAAAACATTCAGTACTTC,CASSLSGLRRDKNIQYF
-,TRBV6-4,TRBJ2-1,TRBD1,TGTGCCAGCAGTGCGGGGACAGGGTATGAGCAGTTCTTC,CASSAGTGYEQFF
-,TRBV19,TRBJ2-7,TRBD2,TGTGCCAGTAGTAGAAATCCGGGACTAGCGGGAGGCGAGTACGAGCAGTACTTC,CASSRNPGLAGGEYEQYF
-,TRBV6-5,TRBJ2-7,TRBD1,TGTGCCAGCAGGCCCGGGACAGGGGGGATTTACGAGCAGTACTTC,CASRPGTGGIYEQYF
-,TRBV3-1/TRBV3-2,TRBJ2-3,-,TGTGCCAGCAGCCAAGGGCTCACCTATACGCAGTATTTT,CASSQGLTYTQYF
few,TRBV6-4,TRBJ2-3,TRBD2,TGTGCCAGCAGCGGGGGAGCGGGAAGCACAGATACGCAGTATTTT,CASSGGAGSTDTQYF
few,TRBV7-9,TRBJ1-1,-,TGTGCCAGCAGCCAGATGGGCAGGGAAGCTTTCTTT,CASSQMGREAFF
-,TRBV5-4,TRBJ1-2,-,TGTGCCAGCAGCTTGGGCGGGGGTGTATCGTATGGCTACACCTTC,CASSLGGGVSYGYTF
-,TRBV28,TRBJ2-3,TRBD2,TGTGCCAGCAGTTCCTCACTAGCGGGAGGGGTAGATACGCAGTATTTT,CASSSSLAGGVDTQYF
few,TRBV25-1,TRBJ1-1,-,TGTGCCAGCAGTGAATGGGGGGGGAGGGCTGAAGCTTTCTTT,CASSEWGGRAEAFF
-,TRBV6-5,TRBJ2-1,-,TGTGCCAGCAGTTACGGGAGGATCTCCTACAATGAGCAGTTCTTC,CASSYGRISYNEQFF
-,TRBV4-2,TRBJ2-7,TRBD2,TGTGCCAGCAGCCAAGCGACTAGCGGGGGGTTTGCGTACGAGCAGTACTTC,CASSQATSGGFAYEQYF
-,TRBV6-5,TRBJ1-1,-,TGTGCTCCCGAGAGGGCACTACTCAATCACACTGAAGCTTTCTTT,CAPERALLNHTEAFF
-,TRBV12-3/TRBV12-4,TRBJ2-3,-,TGTGCCAGCGGGGCCCCTACGCAGTATTTT,CASGAPTQYF
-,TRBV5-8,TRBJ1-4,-,TGTGCCAGCAGCGCGAACAGCCTTGGTTTTGAAAAACTGTTTTTT,CASSANSLGFEKLFF
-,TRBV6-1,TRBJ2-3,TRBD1,TGTGCCAGCAGTGAAGGACAGGGAACAGATACGCAGTATTTT,CASSEGQGTDTQYF
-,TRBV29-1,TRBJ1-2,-,TGCAGCGTTGAAGCCCAGGGGCGTCACTATGGCTACACCTTC,CSVEAQGRHYGYTF
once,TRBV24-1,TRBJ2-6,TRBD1,TGTGCCACCAGTGAGACAGGGACTGGGGCCAACGTCCTGACTTTC,CATSETGTGANVLTF
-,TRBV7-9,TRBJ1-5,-,TGTGCCAGCAGCTTAAATGGCAGAAGAAATCAGCCCCAGCATTTT,CASSLNGRRNQPQHF
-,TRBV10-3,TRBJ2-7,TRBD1,TGTGCCAGAAGATTGGGACAGGGAAGTTACGAGCAGTACTTC,CARRLGQGSYEQYF
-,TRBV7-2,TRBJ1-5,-,TGTGCCAGCAGCCCATTCAATCAGCCCCAGCATTTT,CASSPFNQPQHF
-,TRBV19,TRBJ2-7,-,TGTGCCAGTAGTATCACCAGGGGACGGCTAATGGACGAGCAGTACTTC,CASSITRGRLMDEQYF
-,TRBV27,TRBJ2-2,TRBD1,TGTGCCAGCAGTTCCAGGGGGCTAGGGCCCGGGGAGCTGTTTTTT,CASSSRGLGPGELFF
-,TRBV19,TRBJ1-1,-,TGTGCCAGTACCCCAAAGGTGGCAGGTTATATGAACACTGAAGCTTTCTTT,CASTPKVAGYMNTEAFF